A selection of T cell receptor beta chains follows, all from one sample in a study of T cells in Graves' hyperthyroidism and ophthalmopathy. TCRdb re-analysed the multiplex PCR reads in MiXCR, keeping a single row per CDR3 protein. Here the sample spans some 490,000 distinct CDR3 sequences, under 25% being singletons. Specimen: blood. The source of these receptors is a woman in her 70s with Graves' ophthalmopathy. The conserved cysteine and the conserved F or W are not part of the CDR3 here.

J: TRBJ2-1; V: TRBV5-6; CDR3: ASSLRASYNEQF
J: TRBJ2-3; V: TRBV18; CDR3: ASSPRTGTDTQY
J: TRBJ1-4; V: TRBV18; CDR3: ASSRQGNEKKLF
J: TRBJ2-3; V: TRBV10-3; CDR3: AIKGTSGYTDTQY
J: TRBJ2-5; V: TRBV20-1; CDR3: SAPDSGIPQETQY
J: TRBJ2-7; V: TRBV3-1; CDR3: ASSQVWTASYEQY
J: TRBJ2-3; V: TRBV6-5; CDR3: ASSYGRAADTQY
J: TRBJ2-2; V: TRBV12-3/TRBV12-4; CDR3: ASSSRGLLSELF
J: TRBJ1-2; V: TRBV10-1; CDR3: ASSASTGTGSDYGYT
J: TRBJ1-1; V: TRBV12-3/TRBV12-4; CDR3: ASSLEGTEAF
J: TRBJ2-1; V: TRBV27; CDR3: ASRRGLAEGNEQF
J: TRBJ2-7; V: TRBV6-2/TRBV6-3; CDR3: ASSYGTSGRSNSYEQY
J: TRBJ2-7; V: TRBV27; CDR3: ASSYVMGLAGGPIEQY
J: TRBJ1-2; V: TRBV27; CDR3: ASSLVGLGNYGYT
J: TRBJ1-1; V: TRBV11-2; CDR3: ASSLAGRMNTEAF
J: TRBJ1-2; V: TRBV2; CDR3: ASSDSVYGYT
J: TRBJ2-5; V: TRBV28; CDR3: ASRISPGLQETQY
J: TRBJ2-2; V: TRBV10-1; CDR3: ASSESNPSNGELF
J: TRBJ2-5; V: TRBV20-1; CDR3: SALTSGGQETQY
J: TRBJ1-5; V: TRBV28; CDR3: ASSLSKEDSNQPQH
J: TRBJ1-5; V: TRBV10-3; CDR3: AISDKQQGRAQPQH
J: TRBJ1-6; V: TRBV7-3; CDR3: ASGDTTDSPLH
J: TRBJ1-3; V: TRBV12-3/TRBV12-4; CDR3: ASTLVGISGNTIY
J: TRBJ1-1; V: TRBV7-2; CDR3: ASSLVGRTEAF
J: TRBJ2-4; V: TRBV20-1; CDR3: SARGLALNIQY
J: TRBJ2-2; V: TRBV6-1; CDR3: ASRDSTGELF
J: TRBJ2-1; V: TRBV6-1; CDR3: ASRLESLAGGVGQF
J: TRBJ2-6; V: TRBV28; CDR3: ASSSGQDPGANVLT
J: TRBJ2-3; V: TRBV12-3/TRBV12-4; CDR3: ASSSRLAGTDTQY
J: TRBJ2-7; V: TRBV6-1; CDR3: ASKDRPYEQY
J: TRBJ2-7; V: TRBV24-1; CDR3: ATSDLEAPYEQY
J: TRBJ2-7; V: TRBV9; CDR3: ASSAAGTNYEQY
J: TRBJ1-3; V: TRBV6-1; CDR3: ASSEGGGTVIY
J: TRBJ2-3; V: TRBV6-1; CDR3: ASRIGTSVFTDTQY
J: TRBJ1-4; V: TRBV6-6; CDR3: ASSYREDSGEKLF
J: TRBJ2-6; V: TRBV27; CDR3: ASSLRHSGANVLT
J: TRBJ1-1; V: TRBV11-2; CDR3: ASSLHGPSPEAF
J: TRBJ2-1; V: TRBV2; CDR3: ASSATAGGHSEQF
J: TRBJ2-1; V: TRBV20-1; CDR3: SARELAGDSVEQF
J: TRBJ2-1; V: TRBV2; CDR3: ASSGADRGSYNEQF
J: TRBJ2-2; V: TRBV10-3; CDR3: AISTGTVNTGELF
J: TRBJ2-1; V: TRBV30; CDR3: AWSVSRNEQF
J: TRBJ2-7; V: TRBV27; CDR3: ASSPTGAYEQY
J: TRBJ1-6; V: TRBV5-1; CDR3: ASSLGQGVSPLH
J: TRBJ2-5; V: TRBV7-2; CDR3: ASSSGAGGGETQY
J: TRBJ1-1; V: TRBV14; CDR3: ASSQAWANTEAF